Below, one TCR beta chain is given with its context. Its target antigen remains unknown. No base qualities exist here, and no much larger clone lies one base off it. The library was made by the immunoSEQ multiplex PCR assay. The study's processing was this. A statistical classification framework was built for diagnosing cytomegalovirus status from the catalog of TCR beta chain sequences. This immuneACCESS table, as held by TCRdb, lists in-frame sequences with V and J called but not all clones. Of the missing ones, under half trace to an unresolved V gene in checked studies; the others have no known cause. That table gives V, J and clone size, and the DNA gave D and trimming. This sample is represented by about 38,000 clones; about 93% of them were singletons. Of the sample, over 3% falls within the top ten clones. Counted from cysteine to phenylalanine, this CDR3 has 13 amino acids. Only the CDR3 portion is preserved as DNA: 39 bases, with reading frame beginning at the first base. V loses 6 bases of germline sequence and J loses 0 bases, and the interval between the two ends is 9 bases. From a lookup of the germline V gene, CDR1 and CDR2 are SNHLY and FYNNEI.

The donors were included in the validation cohort of some 120 subjects, a group kept apart from the roughly 730-subject first cohort. These data are taken from a study of cytomegalovirus exposure and HLA in healthy donors (dated by TCRdb to about 2017). A note on the overall study: A later analysis indicated that the 90 to 150 validation repertoires were generated on the platform also employed for the roughly 730 repertoires of the first cohort. In addition to the first cohort of hundreds of subjects, a separate validation cohort of about 120 different subjects was used. The study aimed to test whether cataloging public T cell receptors could reveal signatures of past pathogen exposure. The study combined high-throughput TCR immunosequencing, statistical association of individual TCRs with disease status, and machine learning to predict cytomegalovirus infection status.

Here is what the overall study found, with its caveats: In the study, approximately 160 TCR beta chains were listed as associated with cytomegalovirus. In both the original and validation cohorts, the classifier was reported to diagnose cytomegalovirus status with high specificity and sensitivity. A few of the identified cytomegalovirus-associated TCR beta chains were confirmed in vitro to be specific for cytomegalovirus antigens. According to the authors, the approach could potentially be generalized to other disease states and immunological phenotypes. A later analysis found that TCRs clustered in the first cohort also tended to co-occur in the 120 validation repertoires, with 94% of cluster scores above 0. A later analysis lacked HLA typing for the validation cohort, so it scored co-occurrence in that cohort across all 120 or so repertoires. Most TCR sequences were seen in very few donors, while some public TCRs were found in many individuals.

This sequence originates from a man younger than 30 in good health and CMV-seronegative. Sequencing was done on a sample of PBMCs. The rearrangement joined TRBV2 to TRBJ2-7; the D gene is possibly TRBD2, with 6 bases matching. The CDR3 in this case is CASSASVSYEQYF. The bases read TGTGCCAGCAGCGCTAGCGTCTCCTACGAGCAGTACTTC.